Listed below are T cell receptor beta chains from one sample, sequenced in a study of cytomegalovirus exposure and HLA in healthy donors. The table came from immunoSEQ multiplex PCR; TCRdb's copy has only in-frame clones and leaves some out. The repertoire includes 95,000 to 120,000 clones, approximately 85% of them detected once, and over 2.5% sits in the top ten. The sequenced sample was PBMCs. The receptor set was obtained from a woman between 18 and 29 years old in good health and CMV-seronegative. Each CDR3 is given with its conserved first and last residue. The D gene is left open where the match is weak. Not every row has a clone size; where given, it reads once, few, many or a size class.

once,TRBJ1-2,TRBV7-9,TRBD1,CASSLRGQGQGRGYTF,TGTGCCAGCAGCTTAAGAGGCCAGGGACAGGGACGCGGCTACACCTTC
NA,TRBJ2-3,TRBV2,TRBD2,CASSESGARTDTQYF,TGTGCCAGCAGTGAAAGCGGGGCCCGCACAGATACGCAGTATTTT
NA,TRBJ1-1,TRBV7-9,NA,CASSLATGGNTEAFF,TGTGCCAGCAGCTTAGCGACGGGAGGGAACACTGAAGCTTTCTTT
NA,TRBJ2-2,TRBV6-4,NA,CASSQKGTGELFF,TGTGCCAGCAGCCAAAAGGGGACCGGGGAGCTGTTTTTT
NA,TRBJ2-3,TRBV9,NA,CASSGGPYGGTDTQYF,TGTGCCAGCAGCGGGGGGCCGTACGGGGGCACAGATACGCAGTATTTT
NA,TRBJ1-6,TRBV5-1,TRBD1,CASRDREASPLHF,TGCGCCAGCCGGGACAGGGAGGCTTCACCCCTCCACTTT
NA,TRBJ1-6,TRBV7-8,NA,CASSPFVDKTLHF,TGTGCCAGCAGCCCCTTCGTCGACAAGACCCTCCACTTT
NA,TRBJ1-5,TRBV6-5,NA,CASSLDQGYGNQPQHF,TGTGCCAGCAGTTTAGACCAGGGTTATGGAAATCAGCCCCAGCATTTT
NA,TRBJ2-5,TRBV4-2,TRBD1,CASSQGTGGGPGTQYF,TGTGCCAGCAGCCAAGGGACAGGGGGTGGTCCTGGGACCCAGTACTTC
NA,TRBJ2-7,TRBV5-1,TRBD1,CASSYRGSYEQYF,TGCGCCAGCAGCTACAGGGGATCCTACGAGCAGTACTTC
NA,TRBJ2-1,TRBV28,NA,CASSRGGPSYNEQFF,TGTGCCAGCAGCCGCGGGGGCCCTTCCTACAATGAGCAGTTCTTC
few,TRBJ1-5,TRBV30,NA,CAWSSWGEGGQPQHF,TGTGCCTGGAGTAGCTGGGGAGAAGGTGGTCAGCCCCAGCATTTT
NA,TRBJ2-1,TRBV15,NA,CATSGLQSSYNEQFF,TGTGCCACCTCAGGACTACAGAGCTCCTACAATGAGCAGTTCTTC
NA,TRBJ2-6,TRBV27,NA,CASSLSRGTSSGANVLTF,TGTGCCAGCAGTTTGTCACGGGGGACCAGCTCTGGGGCCAACGTCCTGACTTTC
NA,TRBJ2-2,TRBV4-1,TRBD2,CASSQEPGGGSGELFF,TGCGCCAGCAGCCAAGAACCCGGCGGGGGTTCCGGGGAGCTGTTTTTT
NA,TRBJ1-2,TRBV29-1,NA,CSVGQSVDTGGYTF,TGCAGCGTTGGACAGTCTGTTGATACTGGTGGCTACACCTTC
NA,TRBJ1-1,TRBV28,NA,CASSLPGIYTEAFF,TGTGCCAGCAGTCTCCCAGGGATTTACACTGAAGCTTTCTTT
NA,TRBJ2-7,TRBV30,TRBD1,CAWSHGQGNYEQYF,TGTGCCTGGAGCCATGGACAGGGAAACTACGAGCAGTACTTC
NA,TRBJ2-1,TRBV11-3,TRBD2,CASSPLAGELSSYNEQFF,TGTGCCAGCAGCCCACTAGCGGGGGAGTTGAGCTCCTACAATGAGCAGTTCTTC
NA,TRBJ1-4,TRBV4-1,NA,CASSPVGVGNEKLFF,TGCGCCAGCAGCCCCGTCGGGGTCGGGAATGAAAAACTGTTTTTT
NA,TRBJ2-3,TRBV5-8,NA,CASSLVEGTDTQYF,TGTGCCAGCAGCTTGGTTGAGGGCACAGATACGCAGTATTTT
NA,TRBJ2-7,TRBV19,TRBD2,CASTRSGEDEQYF,TGTGCCAGTACGAGAAGCGGGGAGGACGAGCAGTACTTC
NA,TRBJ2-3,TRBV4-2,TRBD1,CASSQRTGGTDTQYF,TGTGCCAGCAGCCAAAGGACAGGGGGCACAGATACGCAGTATTTT
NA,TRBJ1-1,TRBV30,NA,CAWSVGGANTEAFF,TGTGCCTGGAGTGTAGGGGGAGCGAACACTGAAGCTTTCTTT
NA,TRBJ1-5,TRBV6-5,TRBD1,CASSSRTGSNQPQHF,TGTGCCAGCAGTTCCAGGACAGGGAGCAATCAGCCCCAGCATTTT
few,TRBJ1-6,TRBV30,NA,CAWSSGVGNSPLHF,TGTGCCTGGAGTTCGGGTGTCGGGAATTCACCCCTCCACTTT
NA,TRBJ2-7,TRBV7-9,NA,CASSPGGLEQYF,TGTGCCAGCAGCCCGGGGGGCCTCGAGCAGTACTTC
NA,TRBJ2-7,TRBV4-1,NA,CASSQPVDGNYEQYF,TGCGCCAGCAGCCAACCGGTGGACGGGAACTACGAGCAGTACTTC
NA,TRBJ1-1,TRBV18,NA,CASSPDSYTEAFF,TGTGCCAGCTCACCTGACAGTTACACTGAAGCTTTCTTT
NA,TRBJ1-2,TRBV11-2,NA,CASSLVATDYGYTF,TGTGCCAGCAGCTTAGTTGCGACAGACTATGGCTACACCTTC
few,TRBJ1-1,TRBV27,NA,CASSLEMNTEAFF,TGTGCCAGCAGTTTAGAGATGAACACTGAAGCTTTCTTT
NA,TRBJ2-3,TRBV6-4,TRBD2,CASRESGGSSDTQYF,TGTGCCAGCAGGGAGAGCGGGGGGTCATCAGATACGCAGTATTTT
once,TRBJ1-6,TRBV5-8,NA,CASRDNLNSPLHF,TGTGCCAGCCGGGACAACCTTAATTCACCCCTCCACTTT
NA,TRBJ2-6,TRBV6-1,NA,CASTEDAGGANVLTF,TGTGCCAGCACCGAAGACGCGGGGGGGGCCAACGTCCTGACTTTC
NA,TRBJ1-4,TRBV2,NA,CASSDRGIANEKLFF,TGTGCCAGCAGTGACAGGGGAATAGCTAATGAAAAACTGTTTTTT
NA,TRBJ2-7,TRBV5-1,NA,CASSFSPDSSYEQYF,TGCGCCAGCAGCTTTTCACCGGACAGTTCCTACGAGCAGTACTTC
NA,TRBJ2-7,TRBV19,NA,CASSIPGKSYEQYF,TGTGCCAGTAGTATCCCGGGAAAATCCTACGAGCAGTACTTC
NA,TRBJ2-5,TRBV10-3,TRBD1,CAVRQGRQETQYF,TGTGCCGTGAGACAGGGACGCCAAGAGACCCAGTACTTC
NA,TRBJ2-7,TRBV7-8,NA,CASSSRTAPGYEQYF,TGTGCCAGCAGCTCAAGGACAGCTCCGGGCTACGAGCAGTACTTC
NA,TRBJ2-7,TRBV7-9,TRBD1,CASSLRQGAYEQYF,TGTGCCAGCAGCCTTCGACAGGGAGCCTACGAGCAGTACTTC
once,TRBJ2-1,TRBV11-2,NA,CASSLSREQFF,TGTGCCAGCAGCTTATCTCGTGAGCAGTTCTTC
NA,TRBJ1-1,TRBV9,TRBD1,CASSADGTGRTEAFF,TGTGCCAGCAGCGCGGACGGGACAGGGAGGACTGAAGCTTTCTTT
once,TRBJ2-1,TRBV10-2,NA,CASSEPGTGSYNEQFF,TGCGCCAGCAGTGAGCCCGGGACTGGATCCTACAATGAGCAGTTCTTC
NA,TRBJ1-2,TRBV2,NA,CASSEEQNYGYTF,TGTGCCAGCAGTGAAGAACAGAACTATGGCTACACCTTC
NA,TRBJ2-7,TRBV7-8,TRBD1,CASSLEVGQGAYEQYF,TGTGCCAGCAGCTTAGAGGTGGGACAGGGCGCCTACGAGCAGTACTTC
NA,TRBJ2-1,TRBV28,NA,CASTGTHYNEQFF,TGTGCCAGTACCGGGACACACTACAATGAGCAGTTCTTC
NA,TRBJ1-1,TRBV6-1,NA,CATRLLQRTEAFF,TGTGCCACCAGACTGCTCCAACGGACTGAAGCTTTCTTT
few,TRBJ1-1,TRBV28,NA,CASSLGHLEAFF,TGTGCCAGCAGTTTAGGACACCTTGAAGCTTTCTTT
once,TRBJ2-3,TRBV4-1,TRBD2,CASSHPGLAGGGDTQYF,TGCGCCAGCAGCCATCCGGGACTAGCGGGGGGGGGAGATACGCAGTATTTT
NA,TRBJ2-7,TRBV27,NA,CASSLTPAYEQYF,TGTGCCAGCAGTTTAACCCCAGCCTACGAGCAGTACTTC
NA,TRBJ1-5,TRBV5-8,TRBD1,CASSLGQGADF,TGTGCCAGCAGCTTAGGACAGGGGGCGGATTTT
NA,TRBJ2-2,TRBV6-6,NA,CASSSSDRSQGGELFF,TGTGCCAGCAGTTCTTCAGACAGGTCCCAGGGCGGGGAGCTGTTTTTT
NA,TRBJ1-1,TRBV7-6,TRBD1,CASSIQQGTEAFF,TGTGCCAGCAGCATACAACAGGGGACTGAAGCTTTCTTT
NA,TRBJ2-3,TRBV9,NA,CASSVGVAEGTDTQYF,TGTGCCAGCAGCGTAGGTGTAGCGGAGGGCACAGATACGCAGTATTTT